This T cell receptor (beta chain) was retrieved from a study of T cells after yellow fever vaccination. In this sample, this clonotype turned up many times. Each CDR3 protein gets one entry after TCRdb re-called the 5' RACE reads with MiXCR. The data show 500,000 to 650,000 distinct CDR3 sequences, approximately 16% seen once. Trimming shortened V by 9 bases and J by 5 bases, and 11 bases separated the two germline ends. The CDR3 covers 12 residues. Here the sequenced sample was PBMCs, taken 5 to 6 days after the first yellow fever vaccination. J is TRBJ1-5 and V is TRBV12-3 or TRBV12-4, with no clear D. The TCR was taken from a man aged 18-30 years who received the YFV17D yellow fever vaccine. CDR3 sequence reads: CASKGGDQPQHF. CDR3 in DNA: TGTGCCAGTAAGGGTGGGGATCAGCCCCAGCATTTT.